These 31 T cell receptor beta chains came from one sample sequenced in a study of blood T cell repertoires in COVID-19. The method was immunoSEQ multiplex PCR; TCRdb's version includes in-frame clones alone and lacks a portion of them. The table records tens of thousands of clones, 75% to 90% of them present only once. The material sequenced was peripheral blood. The receptors derive from a human donor with acute or convalescent COVID-19. The donor label of this sample is uncertain.

CDR3 sequence (DNA): TGTGCCAGCAGCTTATGGGAGGCGGGCGACACTGAAGCTTTCTTT. This gives the protein CASSLWEAGDTEAFF. The rearrangement joins TRBV7-2 to TRBJ1-1; D is unresolved. CDR1 is SGHTA and CDR2 is FQGNSA in the germline V gene. Trimming took off 2 bases at V and 3 bases at J, with 13 bases between the two ends. The CDR3 spans 15 residues. Full variable domain (rest looked up from reference TRBV7-2 and TRBJ1-1): GAGVSQSPSNKVTEKGKDVELRCDPISGHTALYWYRQSLGQGLEFLIYFQGNSAPDKSGLPSDRFSAERTGGSVSTLTIQRTQQEDSAVYLCASSLWEAGDTEAFFGQGTRLTVV.

This chain uses TRBV11-2 with TRBJ2-3; unclear D gene. Deletions cut 1 base from V and 6 bases from J, with 8 bases between. Germline V gene sequence: CDR1 SGHAT, CDR2 FQNNGV. CDR3 length: 13 residues. The CDR3 nucleotides are TGTGCCAGCAGCTTAGCGTCGAGGGATACGCAGTATTTT. Encoded protein: CASSLASRDTQYF.

CDR3 bases: TGCAGTGCTAGTGAAGGGCAGGGGCCTCAGCCCCAGCATTTT. Its protein product is CSASEGQGPQPQHF. V and J are TRBV20-1 and TRBJ1-5, with D tentatively TRBD1 (6 bases). The length of the CDR3 is 14 residues. The V gene lost 3 bases and the J gene lost 6 bases, with 15 bases spanning the gap. Germline V CDR1 and CDR2: DFQATT, SNEGSKA (reference sequence).

This clone was detected once. The genes are TRBV3-1 (or the pseudogene TRBV3-2) and TRBJ2-3, with D possibly being TRBD2 (6 bases). The CDR3 extends over 15 amino acids. V gave up 4 bases and J gave up 2 bases, with 13 bases separating them. Per the germline V gene, CDR1 is LGHDT and CDR2 is YNNKEL (reference sequence). The DNA for the CDR3 is TGTGCCAGCAGCCGGGGACTGGATATCACAGATACGCAGTATTTT. Protein sequence: CASSRGLDITDTQYF.

The chain is built from TRBV3-1 (or the pseudogene TRBV3-2) and TRBJ1-2, with 7 bases identical to TRBD1. Germline CDR1 reads LGHDT; CDR2 reads YNNKEL (reference sequence). V shed 3 bases and J 2 bases; nucleotides not matched to a gene: 6. The CDR3 loop spans 15 amino acids. The CDR3 loop is CASSHNRDRNYGYTF. CDR3 DNA sequence: TGTGCCAGCAGCCACAACCGGGACAGAAACTATGGCTACACCTTC.

V usage is TRBV29-1 and J usage is TRBJ1-1; possible D gene TRBD1, 5 bases. V was clipped by 7 bases and J by 1 base, with 16 bases between them. In germline, CDR1 is SQVTM, CDR2 ANQGSEA. The CDR3 runs to 14 residues. Here the CDR3 DNA reads TGCAGCGCCGGGGGGACGGAAAAGAACACTGAAGCTTTCTTT. Translated, it gives CSAGGTEKNTEAFF.

The chain links TRBV5-1 to TRBJ2-7; 15 bases map to TRBD2. The ends lost 4 bases at V and 4 bases at J; junction bases unmatched: 12. Germline V gene lookup returns CDR1 SGHRS and CDR2 YFSETQ. There are 18 residues in the CDR3. The CDR3 DNA sequence: TGCGCCAGCAGCGCCGGACTAGCGGGAGGGATTTTCCAGTACGAGCAGTACTTC. Amino acids: CASSAGLAGGIFQYEQYF. Full variable domain (outside the CDR3, taken from reference TRBV5-1 and TRBJ2-7): KAGVTQTPRYLIKTRGQQVTLSCSPISGHRSVSWYQQTPGQGLQFLFEYFSETQRNKGNFPGRFSGRQFSNSRSEMNVSTLELGDSALYLCASSAGLAGGIFQYEQYFGPGTRLTVT.

This rearrangement joins TRBV19 to TRBJ2-3, with TRBD1 matching over 8 bases. This CDR3 region has 13 residues. V trimming: 3 bases; J trimming: 6 bases; junction bases outside the gene matches: 2. The germline CDR1 and CDR2 sequences are LNHDA and SQIVND (reference sequence). As DNA, the CDR3 is TGTGCCAGTAGTATTGGGACAGGCGATACGCAGTATTTT. Translated, it gives CASSIGTGDTQYF.

This rearrangement joins TRBV5-1 to TRBJ2-5; the match to TRBD1 covers 7 bases. Germline V CDR1 and CDR2: SGHRS, YFSETQ. The V segment lost 0 bases and the J segment 4 bases; nucleotides outside the gene matches: 6. The CDR3 has 15 amino acids. This CDR3 reads CASSLAGTEGETQYF. CDR3 bases: TGCGCCAGCAGCTTGGCTGGGACAGAGGGAGAGACCCAGTACTTC. The full variable domain, in which reference TRBV5-1 and TRBJ2-5 provide the parts outside the CDR3, is KAGVTQTPRYLIKTRGQQVTLSCSPISGHRSVSWYQQTPGQGLQFLFEYFSETQRNKGNFPGRFSGRQFSNSRSEMNVSTLELGDSALYLCASSLAGTEGETQYFGPGTRLLVL.

The V call is TRBV7-2, the J call TRBJ2-7, with 7 bases identical to TRBD2. V shed 3 bases, J shed 7 bases, and the junction held 6 bases outside the gene matches. The germline CDR1 and CDR2 sequences are SGHTA and FQGNSA. This CDR3 has 13 residues. The CDR3 spells CASSFQRGGEQYF. The CDR3, as DNA: TGTGCCAGCAGCTTCCAGCGGGGTGGGGAGCAGTACTTC.

The V call is TRBV15, the J call TRBJ1-4; D is unclear. Germline V CDR1 and CDR2: LNHNV, YYDKDF (reference sequence). With 2 bases removed from V and 0 bases from J, the gap between germline ends came to 4 bases. There are 14 residues in the CDR3. The CDR3 region is CATSRSTTNEKLFF. The CDR3 coding sequence is TGTGCCACCAGCAGATCAACAACTAATGAAAAACTGTTTTTT.

The CDR3 spells CASRLGLAGETQYF. The CDR3 region has the DNA TGTGCCAGCAGGCTGGGACTAGCGGGAGAGACCCAGTACTTC. The gene calls are TRBV2 and TRBJ2-5; 12 bases align to TRBD2. CDR1 is SNHLY and CDR2 is FYNNEI in the germline V gene. CDR3 length: 14 amino acids. J was trimmed by 4 bases and V by 6 bases; bases with no gene match: 3. Full variable domain (outside the CDR3, taken from reference TRBV2 and TRBJ2-5): EPEVTQTPSHQVTQMGQEVILRCVPISNHLYFYWYRQILGQKVEFLVSFYNNEISEKSEIFDDQFSVERPDGSNFTLKIRSTKLEDSAMYFCASRLGLAGETQYFGPGTRLLVL.

This sequence joins TRBV6-6 and TRBJ2-1; no reliable D call. The CDR3 contains 15 residues. Germline CDR1 and CDR2: MNHNY and SVGAGI (reference sequence). The V gene lost 2 bases and the J gene lost 0 bases, with 8 bases spanning the gap. In DNA, the CDR3 is TGTGCCAGCAGTTACCCTTGGAGCTCCTACAATGAGCAGTTCTTC. Its translation: CASSYPWSSYNEQFF.

V usage is TRBV19 and J usage is TRBJ1-5; TRBD1 matches 7 bases. Per germline, CDR1 LNHDA and CDR2 SQIVND (reference sequence). CDR3 size: 15 residues. The V and J ends lost 6 bases and 2 bases, in that order; junction bases with no gene match: 7. The CDR3 region is CASRQGNGGNQPQHF. The CDR3 nucleotides read TGTGCCAGTAGACAGGGGAATGGGGGCAATCAGCCCCAGCATTTT.

This clone was observed a single time. The CDR3 region is CASSELGPNQPQHF. The DNA for the CDR3 is TGTGCCAGCAGTGAATTGGGGCCGAATCAGCCCCAGCATTTT. The chain carries TRBV2 and TRBJ1-5; D possibly corresponds to TRBD1 (5 bases). This CDR3 is built from 14 residues. V lost 2 bases, J lost 4 bases, and 9 bases lay in between. Germline V gives CDR1 SNHLY, CDR2 FYNNEI.

The chain joins TRBV5-1 to TRBJ2-3; 12 bases align to TRBD2. Trimming at V came to 4 bases and at J to 6 bases, leaving 9 bases not matched to a gene. The CDR3 runs 16 residues. CDR1 SGHRS and CDR2 YFSETQ come from the germline V gene. In DNA, the CDR3 is TGCGCCAGCAGCATTGCCGGGACTAGCGGGCAGGATACGCAGTATTTT. As protein: CASSIAGTSGQDTQYF. Combining the CDR3 with reference TRBV5-1 and TRBJ2-3 gives the whole variable domain KAGVTQTPRYLIKTRGQQVTLSCSPISGHRSVSWYQQTPGQGLQFLFEYFSETQRNKGNFPGRFSGRQFSNSRSEMNVSTLELGDSALYLCASSIAGTSGQDTQYFGPGTRLTVL.

Notes on this clone: Distinct nucleotide sequences in the sample also encode this CDR3. The CDR3 nucleotides read TGTGCCAGCAGCCGAGCGGGGGGAAGCACAGATACGCAGTATTTT. This sequence encodes CASSRAGGSTDTQYF. The chain has TRBV7-3 and TRBJ2-3; 9 bases are shared with TRBD2. The CDR3 runs 15 residues. V shed 5 bases, J shed 0 bases, and the junction held 3 bases outside the gene matches. In germline, CDR1 is SGHTA, CDR2 FQGTGA.

The chain carries TRBV7-9 and TRBJ2-7, with no clear D. Trimming removed 5 bases from V and 4 bases from J, with 15 bases in between. The CDR3 totals 14 residues. CDR1 and CDR2 from the germline V gene are SEHNR and FQNEAQ (reference sequence). The CDR3 spells CASSPPGLDYEQYF. The CDR3 DNA follows: TGTGCCAGCAGCCCCCCCGGGTTAGATTACGAGCAGTACTTC.

V is TRBV3-1 (or the pseudogene TRBV3-2) and J is TRBJ2-2, with D unclear. V was shortened by 3 bases and J by 6 bases, with 11 bases between the two germline ends. Germline V gene lookup returns CDR1 LGHDT and CDR2 YNNKEL (reference sequence). This CDR3 is built from 14 residues. CDR3 DNA sequence: TGTGCCAGCAGCCAGTATTCCACGGCCGGGGAGCTGTTTTTT. Translated, it gives CASSQYSTAGELFF.

The chain joins TRBV7-3 to TRBJ2-4; 13 nucleotides align to TRBD2. Germline lookup yields CDR1 SGHTA and CDR2 FQGTGA. The CDR3 runs 16 residues. With V trimmed by 5 bases and J by 8 bases, 9 bases remained unmatched. The CDR3 DNA reads as TGTGCCAGCAGCCGCGGAACTAGCGGGGGGGCGGACATTCAGTACTTC. This translates into CASSRGTSGGADIQYF.

The V call is TRBV21-1, the J call TRBJ2-7; the tabulated D call, TRBD2, remains unverified against the DNA. TRBV21-1 is annotated as a pseudogene. The CDR3 has 13 residues. The CDR3 DNA sequence: TGTGCCAGCAGCCGACTAGAAACCTACGAGCAGTACTTC. This translates into CASSRLETYEQYF.

The chain is built from TRBV7-8 and TRBJ1-5; tentatively, D is TRBD1 (5 bases). Germline V gene lookup returns CDR1 SGHVS and CDR2 FQNEAQ. CDR3 length: 13 amino acids. V was trimmed by 5 bases and J by 4 bases, leaving 9 bases between them. CDR3 coding DNA: TGTGCCAGCAGCGACAACAGGAATCAGCCCCAGCATTTT. Encoded protein: CASSDNRNQPQHF.

V is TRBV2 and J is TRBJ2-7; the D is unclear. This CDR3 contains 11 residues. The germline V and J ends were trimmed by 4 bases and 2 bases, with 3 bases remaining between them. Looked up from germline, CDR1 is SNHLY and CDR2 is FYNNEI. CDR3 nucleotide sequence: TGTGCCAGCAGTGGAGCCTACGAGCAGTACTTC. This sequence encodes CASSGAYEQYF.

This rearrangement joins TRBV29-1 to TRBJ2-3, with 8 positions matching TRBD2. The CDR3 loop spans 13 amino acids. The V gene's germline CDR1 is SQVTM and CDR2 ANQGSEA. Losses at the gene ends were 7 bases for V and 5 bases for J; bases not matched to a gene: 8. The CDR3 is CSAGLAQGDTQYF. The DNA of the CDR3 is TGCAGCGCCGGACTAGCCCAGGGAGATACGCAGTATTTT.

This sequence joins TRBV6-5 and TRBJ1-5; D is unclear. The CDR3 spans 13 residues. In germline, CDR1 is MNHEY, CDR2 SVGAGI. The germline V and J ends were trimmed by 6 bases and 4 bases, with 10 bases remaining between them. Written as DNA, the CDR3 is TGTGCCAGCAGCCAGCAAGCGAATCAGCCCCAGCATTTT. Protein sequence: CASSQQANQPQHF.

In its sample, this clone was seen a few times. The J gene is TRBJ1-1, the V gene TRBV7-6; the match to TRBD1 covers 8 bases. V gave up 5 bases and J gave up 5 bases; unmatched junction bases: 16. The CDR3 covers 17 residues. Per the germline V gene, CDR1 is SGHVS and CDR2 is FNYEAQ. CDR3 sequence reads: CASSPHLMTGAGTEAFF. Written as DNA, the CDR3 is TGTGCCAGCAGCCCACACCTCATGACAGGGGCGGGGACTGAAGCTTTCTTT. The entire variable domain, with the rest obtained from reference TRBV7-6 and TRBJ1-1, is as follows: GAGVSQSPRYKVTKRGQDVALRCDPISGHVSLYWYRQALGQGPEFLTYFNYEAQQDKSGLPNDRFSAERPEGSISTLTIQRTEQRDSAMYRCASSPHLMTGAGTEAFFGQGTRLTVV.

Here the CDR3 reads CASSLSGRDEQFF. The CDR3 DNA reads TGTGCCAGCAGTTTATCGGGGAGAGATGAGCAGTTCTTC. The rearrangement uses TRBV27 and TRBJ2-1, with a tentative D call TRBD2 (5 bases). Germline V gives CDR1 MNHEY, CDR2 SMNVEV (reference sequence). The length of the CDR3 is 13 residues. Trimming shortened V by 0 bases and J by 8 bases, and 8 bases separated the two germline ends.

The chain has TRBV6-5 and TRBJ2-3; D perhaps matches TRBD1 (5 bases). The CDR3 consists of 14 residues. Germline CDR1 and CDR2: MNHEY and SVGAGI. The V end was cut by 6 bases, the J end by 1 base, with 11 bases between. DNA of the CDR3: TGTGCCAGCAGACTACAGGCTCGCACAGATACGCAGTATTTT. Amino acids: CASRLQARTDTQYF.

The chain is built from TRBV3-1 (or the pseudogene TRBV3-2) and TRBJ1-1; D ambiguous. Germline CDR1 and CDR2: LGHDT and YNNKEL (reference sequence). Trimming cost V 0 bases and J 6 bases, with 8 bases left between them. This CDR3 is 13 amino acids long. The CDR3 loop is CASSQERFAEAFF. As DNA, the CDR3 is TGTGCCAGCAGCCAAGAGAGATTTGCTGAAGCTTTCTTT.

There are a few counts of this clone. The chain uses TRBV7-9 and TRBJ2-7; maybe TRBD2 (5 bases). CDR1 and CDR2 from the germline V gene are SEHNR and FQNEAQ (reference sequence). This CDR3 is 13 amino acids long. The germline V and J ends were trimmed by 5 bases and 2 bases, with 10 bases remaining between them. The CDR3 region is CASSHDGTYEQYF. In nucleotides, the CDR3 is TGTGCCAGCAGCCATGACGGGACCTACGAGCAGTACTTC.

This clone occurred a few times. The chain has TRBV12-1 and TRBJ2-7; TRBD1, as called in the table, went unchecked against the DNA. TRBV12-1 is termed a pseudogene. The CDR3 totals 16 residues. The CDR3 spells CASSFDRPGISYEQYF. CDR3 nucleotides: TGTGCCAGCAGCTTTGATCGTCCAGGCATCTCCTACGAGCAGTACTTC.